This section outlines one TCR beta chain sequence together with its context. This table comes from immunoSEQ multiplex PCR, and its TCRdb copy is limited to in-frame clones, with some not included. The table has tens of thousands of clones, roughly nine tenths seen once. These data are taken from a study of control samples from healthy donors and cancer patients. Input material: blood. This sequence originates from a woman in her 70s in good health.

The CDR3 DNA sequence: TGTGCCAGCAGCTTAGGGTGCACTAGCGTTTCCTACGAGCAGTACTTC. Translated: CASSLGCTSVSYEQYF. This chain links TRBV7-4 with TRBJ2-7, with 7 bases matching TRBD2. CDR3 length: 16 amino acids. Trimming removed 1 base from V and 1 base from J; junction bases left unmatched: 7. Germline-derived CDR1 and CDR2 are SGHVT and SQSDAQ.